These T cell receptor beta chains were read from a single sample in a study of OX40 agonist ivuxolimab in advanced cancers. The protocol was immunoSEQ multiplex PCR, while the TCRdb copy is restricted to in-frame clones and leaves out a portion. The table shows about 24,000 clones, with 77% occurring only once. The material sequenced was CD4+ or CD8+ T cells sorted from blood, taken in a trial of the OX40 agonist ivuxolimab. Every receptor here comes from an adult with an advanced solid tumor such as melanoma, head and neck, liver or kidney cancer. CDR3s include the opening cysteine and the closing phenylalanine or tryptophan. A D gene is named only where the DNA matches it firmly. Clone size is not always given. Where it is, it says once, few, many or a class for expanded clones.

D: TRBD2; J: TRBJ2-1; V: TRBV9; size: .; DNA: TGTGCCAGCAGCGTAGACGGGGGGGCCTCCTACAATGAGCAGTTCTTC; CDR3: CASSVDGGASYNEQFF
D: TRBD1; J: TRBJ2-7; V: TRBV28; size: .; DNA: TGTGCCAGCAGTGAAACAGGGGGCTCGAGACGCTACGAGCAGTACTTC; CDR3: CASSETGGSRRYEQYF
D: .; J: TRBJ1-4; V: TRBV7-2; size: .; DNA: TGTGCCAGCAGCTTAGCGGTAGGAGGGACTAATGAAAAACTGTTTTTT; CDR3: CASSLAVGGTNEKLFF
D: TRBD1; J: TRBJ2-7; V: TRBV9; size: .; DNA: TGTGCCAGCAGCCCATTTGGACAGGGTCACGAGCAGTACTTC; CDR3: CASSPFGQGHEQYF
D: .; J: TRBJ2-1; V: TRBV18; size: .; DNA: TGTGCCAGCTCACCGGGGGCGGGACACTACAATGAGCAGTTCTTC; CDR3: CASSPGAGHYNEQFF
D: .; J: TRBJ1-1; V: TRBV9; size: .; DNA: TGTGCCAGCAGCCCGGGGACGGGCCTCAGCACTGAAGCTTTCTTT; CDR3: CASSPGTGLSTEAFF
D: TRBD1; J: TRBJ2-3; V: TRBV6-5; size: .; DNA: TGTGCCAGCAGAAACACAGGGGGCGCAGATACGCAGTATTTT; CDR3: CASRNTGGADTQYF
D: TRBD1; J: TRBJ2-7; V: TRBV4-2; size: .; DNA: TGTGCCAGCAGCCAAGTGGGTTGGGACAGGACCTACGAGCAGTACTTC; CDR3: CASSQVGWDRTYEQYF
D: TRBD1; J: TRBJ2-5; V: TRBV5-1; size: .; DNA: TGCGCCAGCAGCCCACGGGACAGTTTCATGACCCAGTACTTC; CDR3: CASSPRDSFMTQYF
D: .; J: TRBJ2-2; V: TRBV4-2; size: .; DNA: TGTGCCAGCAGCCAAGTGGGGGACACCGGGGAGCTGTTTTTT; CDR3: CASSQVGDTGELFF
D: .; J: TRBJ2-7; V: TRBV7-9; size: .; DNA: TGTGCCAGCAGCCACCGGGACAACTCCTACGAGCAGTACTTC; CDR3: CASSHRDNSYEQYF
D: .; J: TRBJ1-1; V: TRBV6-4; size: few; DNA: TGTGCCAGCAGTGACTCGGACAACACTGAAGCTTTCTTT; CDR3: CASSDSDNTEAFF
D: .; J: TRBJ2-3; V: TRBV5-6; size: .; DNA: TGTGCCAGCAGCTTGGCGGGAGAGAGTTACACAGATACGCAGTATTTT; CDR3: CASSLAGESYTDTQYF
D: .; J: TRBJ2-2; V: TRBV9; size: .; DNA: TGTGCCAGCAGCGCCAATTTACTAGCGAACACCGGGGAGCTGTTTTTT; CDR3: CASSANLLANTGELFF
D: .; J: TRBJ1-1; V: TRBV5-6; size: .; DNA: TGTGCCAGCAGCTTGGGTTTTGGCACTGAAGCTTTCTTT; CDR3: CASSLGFGTEAFF
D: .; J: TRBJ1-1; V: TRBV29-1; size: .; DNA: TGCAGCGTTGTGGGGATCCCTGAAGCTTTCTTT; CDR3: CSVVGIPEAFF
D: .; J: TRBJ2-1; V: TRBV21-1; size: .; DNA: TGTGCCAGCAGCGGGCGATGGACGGGGGGCTTCTACAATGAGCAGTTCTTC; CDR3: CASSGRWTGGFYNEQFF
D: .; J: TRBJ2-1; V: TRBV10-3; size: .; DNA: TGTGCCATCAGTGATGGCAGGGAGGATGAGCAGTTCTTC; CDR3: CAISDGREDEQFF
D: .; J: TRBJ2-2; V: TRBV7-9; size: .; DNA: TGTGCCAGCAGCAGGACACCTCAGAACACCGGGGAGCTGTTTTTT; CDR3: CASSRTPQNTGELFF
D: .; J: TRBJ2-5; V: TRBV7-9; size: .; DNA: TGTGCCAGCAGCCTACCCGTCGGAGAGACCCAGTACTTC; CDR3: CASSLPVGETQYF
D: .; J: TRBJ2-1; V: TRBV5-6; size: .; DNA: TGTGCCAGCAGCTTGGGGCCGCCGTCCAATGAGCAGTTCTTC; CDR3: CASSLGPPSNEQFF
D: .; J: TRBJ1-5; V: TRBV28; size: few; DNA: TGTGCCAGCAGGACAGCCAATCAGCCCCAGCATTTT; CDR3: CASRTANQPQHF
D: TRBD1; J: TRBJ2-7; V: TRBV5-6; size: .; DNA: TGTGCCAGCAGCTTGGGACAGGGGGGACACGAGCAGTACTTC; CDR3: CASSLGQGGHEQYF
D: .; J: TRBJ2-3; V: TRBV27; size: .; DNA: TGTGCCAGCAGTTTATTTGGCAGGGAATTAGATACGCAGTATTTT; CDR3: CASSLFGRELDTQYF
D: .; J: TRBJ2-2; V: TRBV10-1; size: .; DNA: TGCGCCAGCAGTGAGAGGAGTACGGGGACCGGGGAGCTGTTTTTT; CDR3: CASSERSTGTGELFF
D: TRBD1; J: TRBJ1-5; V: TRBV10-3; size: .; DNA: TGTGCCAGCAGTTACTCGGGGGACCAGGGGGCCCAGCATTTT; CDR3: CASSYSGDQGAQHF
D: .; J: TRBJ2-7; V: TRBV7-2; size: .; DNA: TGTGCCAGCCTCGGCAGCTCCTACGAGCAGTACTTC; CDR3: CASLGSSYEQYF
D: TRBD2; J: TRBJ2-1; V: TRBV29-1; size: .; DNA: TGCAGCGTTCTCCTAGCGGGAATGGGCAATGAGCAGTTCTTC; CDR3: CSVLLAGMGNEQFF
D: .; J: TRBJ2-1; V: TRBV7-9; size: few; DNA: TGTGCCAGCAGCTTTTTTGCGGGGATGGTAAAGTACAATGAGCAGTTCTTC; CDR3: CASSFFAGMVKYNEQFF
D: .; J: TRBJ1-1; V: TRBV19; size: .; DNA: TGTGCCAGTACTCGGACATCTCGCTTGGCTGGGGCTGAAGCTTTCTTT; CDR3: CASTRTSRLAGAEAFF
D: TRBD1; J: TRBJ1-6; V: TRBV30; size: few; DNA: TGTGCCTGGGACAGGGATAATTCACCCCTCCACTTT; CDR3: CAWDRDNSPLHF
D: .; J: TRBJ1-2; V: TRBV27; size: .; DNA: TGTGCCAGCAGTTTATCGGGCACAGGGAGTAGCTACACCTTC; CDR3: CASSLSGTGSSYTF
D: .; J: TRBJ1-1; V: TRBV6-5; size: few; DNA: TGTGCCAGCAGTTACTCCCTGGGGCGGGAGGGCACTGAAGCTTTCTTT; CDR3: CASSYSLGREGTEAFF
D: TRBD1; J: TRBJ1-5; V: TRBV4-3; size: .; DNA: TGCGCCAGCAGCCAAGATCCAGGGGGCCAGCCCCAGCATTTT; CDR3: CASSQDPGGQPQHF
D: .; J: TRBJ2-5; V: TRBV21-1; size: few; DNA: TGTGCCAGCAGTAAAAAAATCGGGTCGGCGGGGGCTGAGGAGGGGACCCAGTACTTC; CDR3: CASSKKIGSAGAEEGTQYF
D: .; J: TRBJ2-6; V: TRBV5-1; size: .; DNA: TGCGCCAGCAGCTTAAGTGTATCTGGGGCCAACGTCCTGACTTTC; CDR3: CASSLSVSGANVLTF
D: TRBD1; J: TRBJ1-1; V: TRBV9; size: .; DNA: TGTGCCAGCAGCGGATCTAGACAGGGTCAGAGTGAAGCTTTCTTT; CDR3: CASSGSRQGQSEAFF
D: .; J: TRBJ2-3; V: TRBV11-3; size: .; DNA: TGTGCCAGCAGCTTTTCCACTGGGAACACAGATACGCAGTATTTT; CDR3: CASSFSTGNTDTQYF
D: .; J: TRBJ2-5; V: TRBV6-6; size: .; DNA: TGTGCCAGCTCAATAAGACAGGGAGGGGAGACCCAGTACTTC; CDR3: CASSIRQGGETQYF
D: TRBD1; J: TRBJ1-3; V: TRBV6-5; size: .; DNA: TGTGCCAGCGTACCAGGGGGTAGAAACACCATATATTTT; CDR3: CASVPGGRNTIYF
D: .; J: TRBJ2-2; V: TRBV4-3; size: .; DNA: TGCGCCAGCAGCCAAGTACCCCGGACAGATAACACCGGGGAGCTGTTTTTT; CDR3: CASSQVPRTDNTGELFF
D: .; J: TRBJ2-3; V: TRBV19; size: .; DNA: TGTGCCAGTAGTACCCTGGGGGCCGATACGCAGTATTTT; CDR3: CASSTLGADTQYF
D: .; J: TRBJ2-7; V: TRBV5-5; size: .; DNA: TGTGCCAGCAGCTTGCGGGGGGCTTCTTACGAGCAGTACTTC; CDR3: CASSLRGASYEQYF
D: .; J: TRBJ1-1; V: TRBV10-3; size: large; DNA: TGTGCCATCAGTGAGACGGAGGGGATGTGGCCTGAAGCTTTCTTT; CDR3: CAISETEGMWPEAFF
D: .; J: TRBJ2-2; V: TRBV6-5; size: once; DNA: TGTGCCAGCAGTTATCAAAACACCGGGGAGCTGTTTTTT; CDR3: CASSYQNTGELFF
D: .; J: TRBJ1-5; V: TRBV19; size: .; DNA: TGTGCCAGTAGTATCAACTATCAGCCCCAGCATTTT; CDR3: CASSINYQPQHF
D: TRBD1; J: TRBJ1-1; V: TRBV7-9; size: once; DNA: TGTGCCAGCAGCTTAGCAGGGGGCGAAGCTTTCTTT; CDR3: CASSLAGGEAFF
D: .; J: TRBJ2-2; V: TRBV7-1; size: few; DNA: TGTGCCAGCAGTAATCTCGGGGAGCTGTTTTTT; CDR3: CASSNLGELFF
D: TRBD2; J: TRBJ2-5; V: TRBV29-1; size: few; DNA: TGCAGCGTTGAAGACCCCCTCGGGGGAGGGGTCCAAGAGACCCAGTACTTC; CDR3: CSVEDPLGGGVQETQYF
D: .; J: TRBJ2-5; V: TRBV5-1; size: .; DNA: TGCGCCAGCAGCGCAGGGACAAGCCAAGAGACCCAGTACTTC; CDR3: CASSAGTSQETQYF
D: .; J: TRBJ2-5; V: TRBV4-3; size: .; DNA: TGCGCCAGCAGCCAAGGATTGTTGGGACCCAAAGAGACCCAGTACTTC; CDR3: CASSQGLLGPKETQYF
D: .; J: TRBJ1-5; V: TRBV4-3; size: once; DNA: TGCGCCAGCAGCCAAGAAGCAGGGGGCAATCAGCCCCAGCATTTT; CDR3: CASSQEAGGNQPQHF
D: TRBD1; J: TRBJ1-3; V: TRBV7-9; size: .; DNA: TGTGCCAGCAGCTTAGAGCAGGGGGCGGCTGGAAACACCATATATTTT; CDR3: CASSLEQGAAGNTIYF
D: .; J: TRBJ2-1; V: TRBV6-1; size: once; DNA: TGTGCCAGCAGGATAGGGGACTCCTACAATGAGCAGTTCTTC; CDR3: CASRIGDSYNEQFF
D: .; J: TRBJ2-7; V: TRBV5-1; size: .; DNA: TGCGCCAGCAGCTTGGAGTTTCGTCGGAACGAGCAGTACTTC; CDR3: CASSLEFRRNEQYF
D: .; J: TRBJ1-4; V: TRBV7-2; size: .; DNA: TGTGCCAGCAGCTTAGGACGGGGTGAAAAACTGTTTTTT; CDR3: CASSLGRGEKLFF
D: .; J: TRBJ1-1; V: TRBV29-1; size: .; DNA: TGCAGCGGAGGGTCCTTGGAGGGAGCTTTCTTT; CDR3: CSGGSLEGAFF